This T cell receptor (beta chain) is drawn from a study of memory CD4+ T cells and cytomegalovirus serostatus (dated by TCRdb to the late 2010s). Study-wide context: The approximately 35 healthy Belgian adults in the cohort included 9 who were CMV seropositive and roughly 25 who were CMV seronegative. CD4+ memory TCRbeta repertoires of a Belgian cohort with known cytomegalovirus serostatus were sequenced in order to replicate a published TCR-based CMV serostatus classifier.

Via the germline V gene, CDR1 is SGHTS and CDR2 YDEGEE. V is cut by 4 bases and J by 3 bases, and the space between the germline ends is 10 bases. Counted from cysteine to phenylalanine, this CDR3 has 13 amino acids. Only CDR3 DNA is held: 39 bases, read in frame from base 1. Single viable CD3+CD4+CD8-CD45RO+ cells were sorted as memory CD4+ T cells on a FACSAria II. CMV serostatus was determined using a Roche Elecsys assay that detects serum IgG against CMV pp150, pp28, p38 and p52. Following thawing, total CD4+ T cells were enriched through positive selection using CD4 magnetic microbeads. The samples came from a separate study whose specific focus was interrogating the CD4+ T cell memory repertoire. Following standard operating procedures, peripheral blood mononuclear cells were isolated and cryopreserved, while serum was kept at -80 degrees C. The staining used CD3-PerCP (BW264/56), CD4-APC (RPA-T4), CD45RO-PE (UCHT1) and CD8-Pacific Orange (3B5) antibodies, and Sytox blue was used to exclude non-viable cells.

Paper-wide results and their limitations: For predicting CMV serostatus, the median bootstrapped AUC was approximately 0.95 using the original framework and about 0.89 using a US-trained random forest. Only CD4+CD45RO+ memory cells were sequenced, in contrast to the original study, in which naive and memory CD4+ and CD8+ populations were covered. The results were read as suggesting that the CMV-associated TCR signature is, for the most part, present in the CD4+ memory repertoire. A median bootstrapped AUC of roughly 0.95 with a 95% CI of 0.76-1.00 was achieved on the Belgian cohort by the original-framework classifier. Among the roughly 160 previously reported CMV-associated TCRbeta sequences, over 65 showed up in the CD4+ memory repertoires, with each one found in between one and five individuals.

The Quick-DNA Microprep Kit was used to extract genomic DNA from the sorted cells. TCRbeta DNA was amplified with the immunoSEQ hsTCRbeta kit following the manufacturer's protocol. An Illumina MiSeq instrument was used to sequence the TCRbeta libraries. In the paper's pipeline: After out-of-frame sequences were removed, 2 million to 2.5 million distinct TCRbeta sequences remained, averaging about 61,000 per individual. Each individual was scored using the number of around 150 previously reported CMV-associated TCRbeta sequences that the individual carried and the total number of productive distinct TCRbeta sequences. A beta-binomial model was reimplemented in Python, and scikit-learn random forests with default parameters were trained on US cohort data. Classifier performance on the Belgian cohort was summarized as median AUC with percentile confidence intervals over 10,000 bootstrap iterations. TCRdb took over this immuneACCESS table, retaining in-frame rearrangements with V and J assigned. Such tables are incomplete; in checked studies, under half of the missing clones stem from an unresolved V gene, and the remainder is unexplained. The V and J calls and clone size were taken over from that table, and D and trimming were inferred from the DNA. For this sample the table gives 20,000 to 30,000 clones, of which less than 80% were detected only once. The top ten clonotypes cover roughly 1% of the sample.

In the case of this clone: This receptor's antigen is unknown. One base away there is no much larger clone; base qualities are not given.

The V gene is TRBV5-8 and the J gene is TRBJ1-2, with no D gene named confidently. The clonotype was recovered from an adult in good health and CMV-seronegative. Sequences were obtained from memory CD4+ T cells from blood. The DNA sequence reads TGTGCCAGCAGCCCCGGGAACCACTATGGCTACACCTTC. This codes for CASSPGNHYGYTF.